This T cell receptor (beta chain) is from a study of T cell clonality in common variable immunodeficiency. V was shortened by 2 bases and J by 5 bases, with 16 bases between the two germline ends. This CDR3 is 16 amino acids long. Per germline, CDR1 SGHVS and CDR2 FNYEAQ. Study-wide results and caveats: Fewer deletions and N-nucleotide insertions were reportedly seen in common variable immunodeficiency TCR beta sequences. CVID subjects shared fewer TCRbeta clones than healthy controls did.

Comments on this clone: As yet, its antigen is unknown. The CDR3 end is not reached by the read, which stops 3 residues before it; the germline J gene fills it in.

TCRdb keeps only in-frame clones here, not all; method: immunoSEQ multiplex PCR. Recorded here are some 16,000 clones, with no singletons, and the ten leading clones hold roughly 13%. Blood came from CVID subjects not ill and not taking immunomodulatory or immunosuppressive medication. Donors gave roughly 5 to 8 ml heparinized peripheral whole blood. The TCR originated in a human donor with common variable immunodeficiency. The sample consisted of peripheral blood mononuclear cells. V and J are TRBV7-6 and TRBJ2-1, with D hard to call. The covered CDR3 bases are TGTGCCAGCAGCTTATTCGCCAGTCAGTCGCACAATGAG. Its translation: CASSLFASQSHNE. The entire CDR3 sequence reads CASSLFASQSHNEQFF.